These 19 T cell receptor beta chains were all obtained from the same sample, sequenced in a study of control samples from healthy donors and cancer patients. The method was immunoSEQ multiplex PCR; TCRdb's version includes in-frame clones alone and lacks a portion of them. The table includes about 44,000 clones, about 87% detected once. Sequences were obtained from PBMCs. The receptors were gathered from a woman aged 55 to 70 with lung cancer.

This chain joins TRBV6-5 and TRBJ2-5; 8 bases align to TRBD1. The V segment lost 4 bases and the J segment 3 bases; nucleotides outside the gene matches: 10. The germline CDR1 and CDR2 sequences are MNHEY and SVGAGI. This CDR3 has 16 residues. The DNA of the CDR3 is TGTGCCAGCAGTTTATACTCGGACAGGGCGGAAGAGACCCAGTACTTC. This codes for CASSLYSDRAEETQYF.

The chain carries TRBV5-1 and TRBJ2-1; TRBD1 matches 12 bases. The CDR3 consists of 15 residues. After removal of 1 base from V and 7 bases from J, the junction contained 3 bases not matched to a gene. The germline CDR1 and CDR2 sequences are SGHRS and YFSETQ. CDR3 nucleotides: TGCGCCAGCAGCTTGCTGGGACAGGGGGCAAATGAGCAGTTCTTC. Encoded protein: CASSLLGQGANEQFF.

This sequence joins TRBV13 and TRBJ2-1; 10 positions match TRBD2. V dropped 5 bases and J dropped 0; count of bases not matched to a gene: 7. There are 17 residues in the CDR3. Per germline, CDR1 PRHDT and CDR2 FYEKMQ (reference sequence). CDR3 nucleotide sequence: TGTGCCAGCAGCCCCCGGACTAGCGGCACCTCCTACAATGAGCAGTTCTTC. Translating it yields CASSPRTSGTSYNEQFF.

The chain has TRBV24-1 and TRBJ2-1; TRBD2 agrees at 10 bases. This CDR3 comprises 15 residues. V lost 1 base, J lost 8 bases, and 4 bases stayed unmatched. Germline CDR1 KGHDR, CDR2 SFDVKD. CDR3 amino acids: CATSDLPSGRDEQFF. The CDR3 coding sequence is TGTGCCACCAGTGATTTACCCAGCGGGAGGGATGAGCAGTTCTTC.

This chain uses TRBV4-2 with TRBJ2-2, with D hard to call. Germline loops: CDR1 LGHNA, CDR2 YNFKEQ. V lost 4 bases and J 1 base, leaving 13 bases between the germline ends. The CDR3 covers 16 residues. CDR3 in DNA: TGTGCCAGCAGCCCCCCAGCCGGAATGAACACCGGGGAGCTGTTTTTT. Encoded protein: CASSPPAGMNTGELFF.

The CDR3 region has the DNA TGTGCCAGCAGCCCTAGGTGGGAGGGCACCGGGGAGCTGTTTTTT. Translation: CASSPRWEGTGELFF. V and J are TRBV7-2 and TRBJ2-2; 7 bases agree with TRBD2. V shed 5 bases, J shed 4 bases, and the junction held 7 bases outside the gene matches. CDR3 length: 15 residues. Per germline, CDR1 SGHTA and CDR2 FQGNSA.

The V and J genes are TRBV3-1 (or the pseudogene TRBV3-2) and TRBJ2-5, with 11 bases lining up with TRBD2. The CDR3 consists of 19 residues. Germline CDR1 reads LGHDT; CDR2 reads YNNKEL (reference sequence). The J segment lost 3 bases and the V segment lost 5 bases, leaving 17 bases of the junction unmatched. The CDR3, as DNA: TGTGCCAGCAGCTCTAAAAGTAGACTAGCGGGGACTAGAAAAGAGACCCAGTACTTC. Translating it yields CASSSKSRLAGTRKETQYF.

V gene TRBV14 combines with J gene TRBJ1-1; D unclear. This CDR3 is built from 17 residues. CDR1 SGHDN and CDR2 FVKESK come from the germline V gene. With 3 bases removed from V and 2 bases from J, the gap between germline ends came to 19 bases. Written as DNA, the CDR3 is TGTGCCAGCAGCCAGCTACCGGGCTCCCTGGGAAACACTGAAGCTTTCTTT. Protein: CASSQLPGSLGNTEAFF.

The genes are TRBV7-9 and TRBJ2-1; D uncertain. Germline values: CDR1 SEHNR, CDR2 FQNEAQ (reference sequence). The CDR3 runs 12 residues. Trimming shortened V by 5 bases and J by 8 bases, and 10 bases separated the two germline ends. The CDR3 DNA sequence: TGTGCCAGCAGCCCTCCCGGCGATGAGCAGTTCTTC. Amino acid sequence: CASSPPGDEQFF.

This chain joins TRBV24-1 and TRBJ2-7; D remains ambiguous. Looked up from germline, CDR1 is KGHDR and CDR2 is SFDVKD. V was shortened by 10 bases and J by 5 bases, with 14 bases between the two germline ends. The CDR3 spans 12 residues. The CDR3 DNA follows: TGTGCCACGGACGCAGACTGGCACGAGCAGTACTTC. As protein: CATDADWHEQYF.

This chain uses TRBV9 with TRBJ1-2, with D unresolved. CDR1 and CDR2 from the germline V gene are SGDLS and YYNGEE. Trimming removed 1 base at V and 1 base at J, with 11 bases between. This CDR3 has 15 residues. CDR3: CASSVSPQDNYGYTF. The DNA for the CDR3 is TGTGCCAGCAGCGTATCACCACAAGATAACTATGGCTACACCTTC.

The V gene is TRBV3-1 (or the pseudogene TRBV3-2), the J gene TRBJ2-1; TRBD1 is a possible D gene (6 bases). With 6 bases removed from V and 4 bases from J, the gap between germline ends came to 16 bases. Germline V gene sequence: CDR1 LGHDT, CDR2 YNNKEL (reference sequence). The CDR3 covers 15 residues. CDR3 region: CASRGQGGDYNEQFF. DNA of the CDR3: TGTGCCAGCAGAGGACAAGGGGGAGATTACAATGAGCAGTTCTTC.

J is TRBJ2-1 and V is TRBV7-6; TRBD2 matches 8 bases. Per germline, CDR1 SGHVS and CDR2 FNYEAQ. The junction had 15 bases not matched to a gene; V was cut back by 5 bases and J by 0 bases. This CDR3 spans 19 amino acids. Here the CDR3 reads CASSATASGSGSSYNEQFF. The CDR3 nucleotides read TGTGCCAGCAGCGCGACTGCGTCGGGAAGCGGGAGCTCCTACAATGAGCAGTTCTTC.

The chain uses TRBV11-2 and TRBJ2-1; D is ambiguous. The germline CDR1 and CDR2 sequences are SGHAT and FQNNGV. The length of the CDR3 is 12 residues. Trimming removed 4 bases at V and 9 bases at J, with 10 bases between. CDR3 DNA sequence: TGTGCCAGCAGCTCCGAACGGCTTGAGCAGTTCTTC. Protein: CASSSERLEQFF. The whole variable domain, remainder taken from reference TRBV11-2 and TRBJ2-1, is EAGVAQSPRYKIIEKRQSVAFWCNPISGHATLYWYQQILGQGPKLLIQFQNNGVVDDSQLPKDRFSAERLKGVDSTLKIQPAKLEDSAVYLCASSSERLEQFFGPGTRLTVL.

The rearrangement uses TRBV9 and TRBJ2-1; 11 bases align to TRBD2. In germline, CDR1 is SGDLS, CDR2 YYNGEE. J gave up 8 bases and V 4 bases, and 14 bases lay outside the gene matches. This CDR3 has 17 amino acids. The chain's CDR3 is CASSPRGTSGFLDEQFF. The CDR3 coding sequence is TGTGCCAGCAGCCCCAGAGGGACTAGCGGTTTCCTCGATGAGCAGTTCTTC.

The rearrangement links TRBV6-2 or TRBV6-3 to TRBJ2-7; D may be TRBD1 or TRBD2 (6 bases each). V was trimmed by 2 bases and J by 7 bases, leaving 15 bases between them. Germline V gives CDR1 MNHEY, CDR2 SVGEGT. The CDR3 has 14 residues. The CDR3 sequence: CASSYEGGDGEQYF. CDR3 in DNA: TGTGCCAGCAGTTACGAGGGGGGAGACGGTGAGCAGTACTTC.

The V call is TRBV11-3, the J call TRBJ2-5, with TRBD2 matching over 11 bases. Germline CDR1 is SGHNT and CDR2 is YENEEA. The CDR3 has 16 amino acids. The V and J ends lost 5 bases and 5 bases, in that order; junction bases with no gene match: 10. DNA for the CDR3: TGTGCCAGCAGCGGTAGACTAGCGGGGCACCGGGAGACCCAGTACTTC. Protein sequence: CASSGRLAGHRETQYF.

J is TRBJ1-6 and V is TRBV7-9; 7 bases are shared with TRBD1. CDR3 length equals 12 residues. CDR1 SEHNR and CDR2 FQNEAQ come from the germline V gene (reference sequence). V gave up 11 bases and J gave up 7 bases; unmatched junction bases: 5. CDR3 nucleotide sequence: TGTGCCTCCGACAGGGTCAATTCACCCCTCCACTTT. Protein sequence: CASDRVNSPLHF.

This chain uses TRBV9 with TRBJ1-1; 9 nucleotides agree with TRBD1. The CDR3 covers 15 residues. Per germline, CDR1 SGDLS and CDR2 YYNGEE. V was clipped by 2 bases and J by 5 bases; unmatched bases: 7. The CDR3 DNA sequence: TGTGCCAGCAGCGTGGGACAGGGTTTAGGGACTGAAGCTTTCTTT. Translating gives CASSVGQGLGTEAFF.